These T cell receptor beta chains were read from a single sample in a study of T cell responses to AZD1222 COVID-19 vaccine. TCRdb's table, derived via immunoSEQ multiplex PCR, lists solely in-frame clones and lacks some. The sample includes 66,000 or so clones, about 90% of them seen just once. Here the sequenced sample was peripheral blood, taken on day 0 of AZD1222 vaccination. The source of these receptors is an adult in good health. The CDR3 runs from the conserved cysteine through the conserved F or W. D genes are given only for firm matches. Clone size is shown for a subset of rows, as once, few, many or a class of expanded clone.

v_call: TRBV7-2
clone_size: NA
j_call: TRBJ2-1
d_call: TRBD2
cdr3_aa: CASSSGLAGGVYNEQFF
cdr3_nt: TGTGCCAGCAGCTCAGGCTTAGCGGGGGGGGTGTACAATGAGCAGTTCTTC

v_call: TRBV5-1
clone_size: few
j_call: TRBJ2-7
d_call: NA
cdr3_aa: CASSLGEIYYEQYF
cdr3_nt: TGCGCCAGCAGCTTGGGGGAGATATACTACGAGCAGTACTTC

v_call: TRBV3-1/TRBV3-2
clone_size: few
j_call: TRBJ2-6
d_call: TRBD1
cdr3_aa: CASSTPGQGAGANVLTF
cdr3_nt: TGTGCCAGCAGCACACCGGGACAGGGGGCTGGGGCCAACGTCCTGACTTTC

v_call: TRBV10-1
clone_size: once
j_call: TRBJ2-3
d_call: TRBD1
cdr3_aa: CASSVRTGGTDTQYF
cdr3_nt: TGCGCCAGCAGCGTGAGGACAGGGGGCACAGATACGCAGTATTTT

v_call: TRBV13
clone_size: once
j_call: TRBJ1-5
d_call: NA
cdr3_aa: CASGQGGNQPQHF
cdr3_nt: TGTGCCAGCGGTCAAGGAGGCAATCAGCCCCAGCATTTT

v_call: TRBV5-1
clone_size: NA
j_call: TRBJ2-7
d_call: NA
cdr3_aa: CASRPSTGSYEQYF
cdr3_nt: TGCGCCAGCAGACCTAGCACAGGGTCCTACGAGCAGTACTTC

v_call: TRBV19
clone_size: NA
j_call: TRBJ1-5
d_call: NA
cdr3_aa: CASSSQGGQPQHF
cdr3_nt: TGTGCCAGTAGTAGCCAGGGAGGTCAGCCCCAGCATTTT

v_call: TRBV29-1
clone_size: NA
j_call: TRBJ2-5
d_call: NA
cdr3_aa: CSVRDGGGTQYF
cdr3_nt: TGCAGCGTCAGGGACGGAGGCGGGACCCAGTACTTC

v_call: TRBV30
clone_size: NA
j_call: TRBJ1-1
d_call: NA
cdr3_aa: CAWSSFGVMNTEAFF
cdr3_nt: TGTGCCTGGAGTTCGTTTGGGGTGATGAACACTGAAGCTTTCTTT

v_call: TRBV5-1
clone_size: NA
j_call: TRBJ1-5
d_call: NA
cdr3_aa: CASSLVPDNSNQPQHF
cdr3_nt: TGCGCCAGCAGCTTGGTCCCGGATAATAGCAATCAGCCCCAGCATTTT

v_call: TRBV2
clone_size: NA
j_call: TRBJ1-1
d_call: TRBD1
cdr3_aa: CASSPVTGVEAFF
cdr3_nt: TGTGCCAGCAGTCCTGTGACAGGGGTTGAAGCTTTCTTT

v_call: TRBV19
clone_size: NA
j_call: TRBJ2-6
d_call: TRBD1
cdr3_aa: CASSIEGQGLAGANVLTF
cdr3_nt: TGTGCCAGTAGTATAGAGGGACAGGGGCTCGCTGGGGCCAACGTCCTGACTTTC

v_call: TRBV29-1
clone_size: once
j_call: TRBJ2-2
d_call: NA
cdr3_aa: CSVPAQASNTGELFF
cdr3_nt: TGCAGCGTGCCAGCCCAGGCTTCGAACACCGGGGAGCTGTTTTTT

v_call: TRBV6-5
clone_size: NA
j_call: TRBJ2-7
d_call: TRBD1
cdr3_aa: CASSRDRSYEQYF
cdr3_nt: TGTGCCAGCAGCCGGGACAGGAGTTACGAGCAGTACTTC

v_call: TRBV6-5
clone_size: NA
j_call: TRBJ2-5
d_call: NA
cdr3_aa: CASTGIGGRSETQYF
cdr3_nt: TGTGCCAGCACTGGAATAGGCGGCAGGAGTGAGACCCAGTACTTC

v_call: TRBV13
clone_size: once
j_call: TRBJ2-2
d_call: TRBD1
cdr3_aa: CASSLIGTGDSAELFF
cdr3_nt: TGTGCCAGCAGCTTAATAGGGACAGGGGACTCGGCGGAGCTGTTTTTT

v_call: TRBV27
clone_size: NA
j_call: TRBJ1-5
d_call: TRBD1
cdr3_aa: CASSSRDSNQPQHF
cdr3_nt: TGTGCCAGCAGTTCCCGGGACAGTAATCAGCCCCAGCATTTT

v_call: TRBV7-2
clone_size: NA
j_call: TRBJ2-1
d_call: NA
cdr3_aa: CASSSRGPSYNEQFF
cdr3_nt: TGTGCCAGCAGCTCCAGGGGTCCCTCCTACAATGAGCAGTTCTTC

v_call: TRBV13
clone_size: NA
j_call: TRBJ1-5
d_call: NA
cdr3_aa: CASSLGQISNQPQHF
cdr3_nt: TGTGCCAGCAGCTTAGGCCAGATCAGCAATCAGCCCCAGCATTTT

v_call: TRBV3-1/TRBV3-2
clone_size: NA
j_call: TRBJ2-1
d_call: NA
cdr3_aa: CASSQVSEWESYNEQFF
cdr3_nt: TGTGCCAGCAGCCAAGTGAGTGAGTGGGAGAGCTACAATGAGCAGTTCTTC

v_call: TRBV7-2
clone_size: NA
j_call: TRBJ2-6
d_call: NA
cdr3_aa: CASSLDGGSGANVLTF
cdr3_nt: TGTGCCAGCAGCTTAGACGGGGGTTCTGGGGCCAACGTCCTGACTTTC

v_call: TRBV12-5
clone_size: NA
j_call: TRBJ1-1
d_call: NA
cdr3_aa: CASGLVGNTEAFF
cdr3_nt: TGTGCTAGTGGTTTGGTGGGGAACACTGAAGCTTTCTTT

v_call: TRBV13
clone_size: NA
j_call: TRBJ1-5
d_call: NA
cdr3_aa: CASSLGDQPQHF
cdr3_nt: TGTGCCAGCAGCTTAGGGGATCAGCCCCAGCATTTT

v_call: TRBV6-6
clone_size: once
j_call: TRBJ1-6
d_call: NA
cdr3_aa: CASSPPGFPYNSPLHF
cdr3_nt: TGTGCCAGCAGTCCCCCGGGATTCCCCTATAATTCACCCCTCCACTTT

v_call: TRBV6-1
clone_size: NA
j_call: TRBJ1-3
d_call: NA
cdr3_aa: CASSEYSGNTIYF
cdr3_nt: TGTGCCAGCAGTGAGTACTCTGGAAACACCATATATTTT

v_call: TRBV5-4
clone_size: NA
j_call: TRBJ1-6
d_call: TRBD1
cdr3_aa: CASSSTGADSPLHF
cdr3_nt: TGTGCCAGCAGCTCGACAGGGGCTGATTCACCCCTCCACTTT

v_call: TRBV27
clone_size: NA
j_call: TRBJ2-7
d_call: NA
cdr3_aa: CASKNRNTVYEQYF
cdr3_nt: TGTGCCAGCAAAAACAGGAATACTGTCTACGAGCAGTACTTC

v_call: TRBV13
clone_size: NA
j_call: TRBJ2-2
d_call: TRBD2
cdr3_aa: CASSIRAGGYTGELFF
cdr3_nt: TGTGCCAGCAGCATAAGAGCGGGAGGATACACCGGGGAGCTGTTTTTT

v_call: TRBV14
clone_size: NA
j_call: TRBJ2-7
d_call: NA
cdr3_aa: CASSRAEGGEQYF
cdr3_nt: TGTGCCAGCAGCCGGGCGGAAGGCGGGGAGCAGTACTTC

v_call: TRBV19
clone_size: NA
j_call: TRBJ1-5
d_call: NA
cdr3_aa: CAAKWTVCNQPQHF
cdr3_nt: TGTGCCGCCAAGTGGACAGTTTGCAATCAGCCCCAGCATTTT

v_call: TRBV6-5
clone_size: NA
j_call: TRBJ1-2
d_call: NA
cdr3_aa: CASSYQQVGYGYTF
cdr3_nt: TGTGCCAGCAGTTACCAACAGGTCGGCTATGGCTACACCTTC

v_call: TRBV14
clone_size: NA
j_call: TRBJ2-3
d_call: TRBD2
cdr3_aa: CASSQEPSGRSTQYF
cdr3_nt: TGTGCCAGCAGCCAAGAACCTAGCGGGAGGAGTACGCAGTATTTT

v_call: TRBV5-4
clone_size: NA
j_call: TRBJ2-5
d_call: TRBD1
cdr3_aa: CASSLDRQETQYF
cdr3_nt: TGTGCCAGCAGCCTGGACAGGCAAGAGACCCAGTACTTC

v_call: TRBV7-2
clone_size: NA
j_call: TRBJ1-1
d_call: NA
cdr3_aa: CASSYKWGNTEAFF
cdr3_nt: TGTGCCAGCAGCTACAAGTGGGGAAACACTGAAGCTTTCTTT

v_call: TRBV3-1/TRBV3-2
clone_size: NA
j_call: TRBJ1-2
d_call: NA
cdr3_aa: CASSATRSAGYTF
cdr3_nt: TGTGCCAGCAGCGCGACCCGTAGTGCTGGCTACACCTTC

v_call: TRBV9
clone_size: NA
j_call: TRBJ1-6
d_call: NA
cdr3_aa: CASSVAGRDSPLHF
cdr3_nt: TGTGCCAGCAGCGTAGCAGGGCGCGATTCACCCCTCCACTTT

v_call: TRBV18
clone_size: NA
j_call: TRBJ1-3
d_call: NA
cdr3_aa: CASSPLGDGNTIYF
cdr3_nt: TGTGCCAGCTCACCGTTGGGAGACGGAAACACCATATATTTT

v_call: TRBV7-8
clone_size: NA
j_call: TRBJ1-3
d_call: TRBD1
cdr3_aa: CASSPNRDRGGSGNTIYF
cdr3_nt: TGTGCCAGCAGCCCCAACCGGGACAGGGGCGGGTCAGGAAACACCATATATTTT

v_call: TRBV5-6
clone_size: NA
j_call: TRBJ2-5
d_call: TRBD2
cdr3_aa: CASSAGRGFQETQYF
cdr3_nt: TGTGCCAGCAGCGCGGGGCGGGGGTTCCAAGAGACCCAGTACTTC

v_call: TRBV9
clone_size: NA
j_call: TRBJ1-2
d_call: NA
cdr3_aa: CASSVEGSGDYGYTF
cdr3_nt: TGTGCCAGCAGCGTAGAAGGCAGTGGGGACTATGGCTACACCTTC

v_call: TRBV19
clone_size: NA
j_call: TRBJ1-1
d_call: NA
cdr3_aa: CASMVGWNTEAFF
cdr3_nt: TGTGCCAGTATGGTAGGGTGGAACACTGAAGCTTTCTTT

v_call: TRBV11-2
clone_size: NA
j_call: TRBJ2-3
d_call: NA
cdr3_aa: CASSFLFQYTDTQYF
cdr3_nt: TGTGCCAGCAGCTTCCTGTTTCAGTACACAGATACGCAGTATTTT